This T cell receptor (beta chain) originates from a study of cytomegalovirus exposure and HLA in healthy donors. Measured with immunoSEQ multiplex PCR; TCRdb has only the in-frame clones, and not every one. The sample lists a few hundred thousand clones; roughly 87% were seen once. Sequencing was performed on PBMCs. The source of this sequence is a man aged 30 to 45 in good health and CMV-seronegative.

CDR3 DNA sequence: TGTGCCACCAGGGCAGGGGATAGCAATCAGCCCCAGCATTTT. This encodes CATRAGDSNQPQHF. The rearrangement joins TRBV15 to TRBJ1-5, with D perhaps TRBD1 (6 bases). CDR1 is LNHNV and CDR2 is YYDKDF in the germline V gene (reference sequence). The CDR3 runs 14 residues. Trimming took 6 bases from V and 0 from J, leaving 9 bases between them.